This is a list of T cell receptor beta chains from one sample in a study of T cell changes during pregnancy in multiple sclerosis. The data were produced by immunoSEQ multiplex PCR, yet TCRdb's version contains in-frame clones alone and is incomplete. This sample carries under 80,000 clones, less than 95% of them seen once, and the ten largest clones take less than 0.6%. Sequencing used peripheral blood, obtained in the third trimester of pregnancy. Receptor source: a female donor with multiple sclerosis, enrolled in a pregnancy study. The CDR3 runs from the conserved cysteine through the conserved F or W. Fields, in order: D gene, V gene, clone size, J gene, CDR3 protein, CDR3 DNA. The D gene is left open where the match is weak. Clone size is not always given. Where it is, it says once, few, many or a class for expanded clones.

>TRBD1|TRBV11-1|NA|TRBJ1-2
CASSSQTGVGYTF
TGTGCCAGCAGCTCCCAGACAGGGGTTGGCTACACCTTC
>TRBD1|TRBV18|NA|TRBJ2-1
CASSSSRDRDRQFF
TGTGCCAGCTCATCGTCCCGGGACAGGGACAGGCAGTTCTTC
>NA|TRBV4-2|NA|TRBJ2-7
CASNSLTGSSYEQYF
TGTGCCAGCAACTCTCTAACCGGGAGCTCCTACGAGCAGTACTTC
>NA|TRBV10-3|once|TRBJ1-2
CAISAGGVVDGYTF
TGTGCCATCAGTGCGGGGGGCGTTGTGGATGGCTACACCTTC
>TRBD1|TRBV4-1|once|TRBJ1-5
CASSQDLGQGAYSNQPQHF
TGCGCCAGCAGCCAAGATCTCGGACAGGGAGCTTATAGCAATCAGCCCCAGCATTTT
>NA|TRBV2|NA|TRBJ2-2
CASSEEGLNTGELFF
TGTGCCAGCAGTGAGGAGGGACTTAACACCGGGGAGCTGTTTTTT
>NA|TRBV30|NA|TRBJ2-3
CAWSVLKGGTDTQYF
TGTGCCTGGAGTGTACTTAAGGGGGGCACAGATACGCAGTATTTT
>NA|TRBV18|NA|TRBJ2-1
CASSPHPGASNEQFF
TGTGCCAGCTCACCACATCCAGGGGCCAGCAATGAGCAGTTCTTC
>NA|TRBV2|NA|TRBJ2-2
CATRTRTDLTGELFF
TGTGCCACCCGAACCAGGACAGACCTCACCGGGGAGCTGTTTTTT
>NA|TRBV5-5|NA|TRBJ1-3
CASSNPGGSSGNTIYF
TGTGCCAGCAGCAATCCGGGGGGGAGCTCTGGAAACACTATATATTTT
>NA|TRBV9|NA|TRBJ1-2
CASSPQGLGGYTF
TGTGCCAGCAGCCCACAGGGTTTGGGTGGCTACACCTTC
>NA|TRBV19|NA|TRBJ2-7
CASSADHRAYEQYF
TGTGCCAGTTCCGCAGACCACCGGGCCTACGAGCAGTACTTC
>TRBD1|TRBV18|NA|TRBJ1-1
CASSPGQAITEAFF
TGTGCCAGCTCCCCGGGACAGGCGATCACTGAAGCTTTCTTT
>TRBD2|TRBV5-4|NA|TRBJ2-2
CASSLLLAGTNTGELFF
TGTGCCAGCAGCTTGCTCCTAGCGGGTACGAACACCGGGGAGCTGTTTTTT
>NA|TRBV5-6|NA|TRBJ1-1
CASSLGGPETWNTEAFF
TGTGCCAGCAGCTTGGGGGGGCCCGAAACTTGGAACACTGAAGCTTTCTTT
>NA|TRBV5-6|once|TRBJ1-6
CASQARRSSYNSPLHF
TGTGCCAGCCAAGCACGCCGGAGCTCCTATAATTCACCCCTCCACTTT
>TRBD1|TRBV9|few|TRBJ1-2
CASRLGTDYGYTF
TGTGCCAGCAGGTTAGGGACAGACTATGGCTACACCTTC
>TRBD1|TRBV18|NA|TRBJ1-1
CASSTGGGNTEAFF
TGTGCCAGCTCGACAGGGGGTGGTAACACTGAAGCTTTCTTT
>TRBD1|TRBV5-6|NA|TRBJ1-6
CASSPDRGQNHNSPLHF
TGTGCCAGCAGCCCGGACAGGGGCCAGAATCATAATTCACCCCTCCACTTT
>TRBD1|TRBV9|NA|TRBJ2-3
CASSRGRSTDTQYF
TGTGCCAGCAGTAGGGGGCGGAGCACAGATACGCAGTATTTT
>NA|TRBV6-5|NA|TRBJ1-5
CASSYSTYGNQPQHF
TGTGCCAGCAGTTACTCGACTTACGGGAATCAGCCCCAGCATTTT
>NA|TRBV14|NA|TRBJ2-7
CASSHRSLGQSEQYF
TGTGCCAGCAGCCACCGCTCATTAGGACAAAGCGAGCAGTACTTC
>NA|TRBV11-2|NA|TRBJ2-1
CASSLARAGNNEQFF
TGTGCCAGCAGCTTAGCGAGGGCGGGTAACAATGAGCAGTTCTTC
>TRBD1|TRBV9|once|TRBJ1-1
CASSAQGKNTEAFF
TGTGCCAGCAGCGCACAGGGGAAGAACACTGAAGCTTTCTTT
>NA|TRBV7-9|few|TRBJ1-2
CASSGGLFYGYTF
TGTGCCAGCAGTGGCGGACTTTTCTATGGCTACACCTTC
>NA|TRBV4-3|NA|TRBJ2-3
CASSQDIGVPDTQYF
TGCGCCAGCAGCCAAGATATAGGGGTTCCAGATACGCAGTATTTT
>NA|TRBV7-6|NA|TRBJ2-5
CASSLDTGSRETQYF
TGTGCCAGCAGCTTAGATACAGGGTCAAGGGAGACCCAGTACTTC
>NA|TRBV14|NA|TRBJ2-5
CASSLVTGGAETQYF
TGTGCCAGCAGCCTGGTAACCGGAGGGGCGGAGACCCAGTACTTC
>NA|TRBV5-4|NA|TRBJ2-3
CASSLAGLLSSTQYF
TGTGCCAGCAGCTTGGCGGGACTCCTATCAAGTACGCAGTATTTT
>NA|TRBV5-1|NA|TRBJ2-4
CASSLQGSDDIQYF
TGCGCCAGCAGCTTGCAGGGCTCGGACGACATTCAGTACTTC
>NA|TRBV19|NA|TRBJ1-5
CASSMEQGGGPQHF
TGTGCCAGTAGTATGGAACAGGGCGGGGGGCCCCAGCATTTT
>NA|TRBV18|NA|TRBJ1-2
CASSPRENYGYTF
TGTGCCAGCTCACCGCGGGAGAACTATGGCTACACCTTC
>TRBD1|TRBV5-4|NA|TRBJ1-1
CASSFTGDTEAFF
TGTGCCAGCAGCTTCACAGGGGACACTGAAGCTTTCTTT
>NA|TRBV9|NA|TRBJ2-3
CASSVVVGAPTDTQYF
TGTGCCAGCAGCGTAGTGGTAGGGGCCCCCACAGATACGCAGTATTTT
>NA|TRBV13|NA|TRBJ2-3
CASSSNRQGTDTQYF
TGTGCCAGCAGCTCCAATAGGCAGGGCACAGATACGCAGTATTTT
>NA|TRBV21-1|NA|TRBJ1-1
CASSSVVEAFF
TGTGCCAGCAGTTCGGTGGTTGAAGCTTTCTTT
>NA|TRBV7-2|NA|TRBJ1-5
CASSLTGYQPQHF
TGTGCCAGCAGCTTAACAGGGTATCAGCCCCAGCATTTT
>NA|TRBV19|NA|TRBJ2-1
CASRTSGGRDEQFF
TGTGCCAGTAGGACCTCGGGGGGCCGCGATGAGCAGTTCTTC
>TRBD2|TRBV7-3|NA|TRBJ2-4
CASSLREGLPGYF
TGTGCCAGCAGCTTAAGGGAGGGGCTCCCGGGGTACTTC
>NA|TRBV5-6|NA|TRBJ1-2
CASSLWQGPPYYGYTF
TGTGCCAGCAGCTTGTGGCAGGGCCCTCCCTACTATGGCTACACCTTC
>NA|TRBV4-1|NA|TRBJ1-5
CASSQGAYSNQPQHF
TGCGCCAGCAGCCAAGGAGCCTATAGCAATCAGCCCCAGCATTTT
>TRBD1|TRBV5-1|NA|TRBJ2-7
CASSAQGMVNEQYF
TGCGCCAGCAGCGCACAGGGGATGGTGAACGAGCAGTACTTC
>NA|TRBV7-2|NA|TRBJ1-4
CASSLAVGATNEKLFF
TGTGCCAGCAGCTTAGCGGTCGGGGCAACTAATGAAAAACTGTTTTTT